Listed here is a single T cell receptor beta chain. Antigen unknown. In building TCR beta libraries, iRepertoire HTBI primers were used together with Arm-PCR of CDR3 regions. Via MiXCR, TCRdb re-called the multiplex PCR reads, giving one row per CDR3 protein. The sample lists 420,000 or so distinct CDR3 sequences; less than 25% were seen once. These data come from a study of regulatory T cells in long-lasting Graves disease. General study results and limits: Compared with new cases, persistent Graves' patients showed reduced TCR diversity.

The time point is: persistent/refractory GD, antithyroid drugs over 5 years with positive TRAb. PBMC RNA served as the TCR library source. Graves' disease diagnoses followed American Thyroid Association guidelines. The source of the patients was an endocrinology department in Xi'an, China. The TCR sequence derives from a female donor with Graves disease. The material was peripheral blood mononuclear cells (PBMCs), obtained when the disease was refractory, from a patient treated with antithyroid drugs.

This chain's CDR3 is CASSLDLGTGYLAKNIQYF. CDR3 nucleotides: TGTGCCAGCAGCTTAGATCTCGGGACAGGGTACCTAGCCAAAAACATTCAGTACTTC. The chain employs TRBV7-2 and TRBJ2-4; 9 bases map to TRBD1. V was clipped by 1 base and J by 0 bases; unmatched bases: 10. This CDR3 has 19 residues. Germline assignment: CDR1 SGHTA and CDR2 FQGNSA.